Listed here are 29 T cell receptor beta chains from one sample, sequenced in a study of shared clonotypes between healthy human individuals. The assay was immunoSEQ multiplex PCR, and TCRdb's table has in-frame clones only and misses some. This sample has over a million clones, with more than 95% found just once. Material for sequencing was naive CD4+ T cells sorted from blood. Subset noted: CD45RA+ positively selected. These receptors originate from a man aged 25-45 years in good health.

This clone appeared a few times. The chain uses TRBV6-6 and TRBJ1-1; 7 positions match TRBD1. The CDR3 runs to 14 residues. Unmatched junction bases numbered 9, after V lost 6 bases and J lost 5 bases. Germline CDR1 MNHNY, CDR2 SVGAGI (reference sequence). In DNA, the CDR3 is TGTGCCAGCAGCCTGGACAGGTTGGAGACTGAAGCTTTCTTT. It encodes CASSLDRLETEAFF.

CDR3 nucleotide sequence: TGTGCCAGTAGTAATAGGACGGCCGTTAGCAATCAGCCCCAGCATTTT. This codes for CASSNRTAVSNQPQHF. The rearrangement uses TRBV19 and TRBJ1-5, with unresolved D. The ends were cut back, 4 bases at V and 0 bases at J, with 13 bases in the middle. Per the germline V gene, CDR1 is LNHDA and CDR2 is SQIVND (reference sequence). This CDR3 region has 16 residues. The whole variable domain, remainder taken from reference TRBV19 and TRBJ1-5, is DGGITQSPKYLFRKEGQNVTLSCEQNLNHDAMYWYRQDPGQGLRLIYYSQIVNDFQKGDIAEGYSVSREKKESFPLTVTSAQKNPTAFYLCASSNRTAVSNQPQHFGDGTRLSIL.

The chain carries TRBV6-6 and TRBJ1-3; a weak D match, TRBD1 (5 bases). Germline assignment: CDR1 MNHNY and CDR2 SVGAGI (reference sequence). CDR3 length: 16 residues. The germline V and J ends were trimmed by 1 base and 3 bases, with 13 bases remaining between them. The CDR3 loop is CASSYYEGTDGNTIYF. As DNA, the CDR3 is TGTGCCAGCAGTTACTACGAGGGGACCGATGGAAACACCATATATTTT.

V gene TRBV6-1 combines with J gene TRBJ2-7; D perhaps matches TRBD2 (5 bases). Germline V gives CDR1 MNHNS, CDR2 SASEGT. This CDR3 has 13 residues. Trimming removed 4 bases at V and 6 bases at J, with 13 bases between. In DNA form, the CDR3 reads TGTGCCAGCAGTGCCAAACTAGATCTCGAGCAGTACTTC. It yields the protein CASSAKLDLEQYF.

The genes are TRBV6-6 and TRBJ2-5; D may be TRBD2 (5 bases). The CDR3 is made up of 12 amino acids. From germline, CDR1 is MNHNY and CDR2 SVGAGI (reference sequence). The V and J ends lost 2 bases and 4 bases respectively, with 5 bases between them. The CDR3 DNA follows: TGTGCCAGCAGTTACGGGAGAGAGACCCAGTACTTC. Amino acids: CASSYGRETQYF.

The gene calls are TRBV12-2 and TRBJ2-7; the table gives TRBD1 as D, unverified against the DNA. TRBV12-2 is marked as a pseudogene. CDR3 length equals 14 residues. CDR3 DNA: TGTGCAAGTCGCTATAGCCCCCAGGGGTACGAGCAGTACTTC. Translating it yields CASRYSPQGYEQYF.

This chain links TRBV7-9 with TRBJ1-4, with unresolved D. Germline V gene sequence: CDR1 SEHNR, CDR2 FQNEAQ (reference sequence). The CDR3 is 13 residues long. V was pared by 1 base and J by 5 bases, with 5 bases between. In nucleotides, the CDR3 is TGTGCCAGCAGCTTAGACTGGAATGAAAAACTGTTTTTT. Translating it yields CASSLDWNEKLFF.

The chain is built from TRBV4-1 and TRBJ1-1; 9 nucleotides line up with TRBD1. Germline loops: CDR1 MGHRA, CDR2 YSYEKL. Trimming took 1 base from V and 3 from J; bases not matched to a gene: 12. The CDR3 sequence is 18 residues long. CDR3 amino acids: CASSQGDRGRRFDTEAFF. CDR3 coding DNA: TGCGCCAGCAGCCAAGGCGACAGGGGGAGGAGGTTCGACACTGAAGCTTTCTTT.

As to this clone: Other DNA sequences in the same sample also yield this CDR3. As DNA, the CDR3 is TGTGCCAGCAGCTCTCGTAGGAGCTCCTACAATGAGCAGTTCTTC. Translated: CASSSRRSSYNEQFF. The chain couples TRBV7-2 to TRBJ2-1; D call uncertain. The germline CDR1 and CDR2 sequences are SGHTA and FQGNSA. Trimming removed 4 bases from V and 0 bases from J, with 10 bases in between. The CDR3 extends over 15 amino acids.

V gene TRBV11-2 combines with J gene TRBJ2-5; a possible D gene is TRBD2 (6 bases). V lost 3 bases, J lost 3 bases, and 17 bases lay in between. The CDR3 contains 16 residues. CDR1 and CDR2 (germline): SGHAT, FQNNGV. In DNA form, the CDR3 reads TGTGCCAGCAGCTTCGCCCAGGTGGTAGCGGAAGAGACCCAGTACTTC. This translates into CASSFAQVVAEETQYF.

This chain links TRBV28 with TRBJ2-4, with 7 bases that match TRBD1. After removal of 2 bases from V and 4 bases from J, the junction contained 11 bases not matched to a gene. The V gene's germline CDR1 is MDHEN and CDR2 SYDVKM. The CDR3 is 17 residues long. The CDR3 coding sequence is TGTGCCAGCAGTTTAGGGAAGCCGGGACAGACAAAAAACATTCAGTACTTC. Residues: CASSLGKPGQTKNIQYF.

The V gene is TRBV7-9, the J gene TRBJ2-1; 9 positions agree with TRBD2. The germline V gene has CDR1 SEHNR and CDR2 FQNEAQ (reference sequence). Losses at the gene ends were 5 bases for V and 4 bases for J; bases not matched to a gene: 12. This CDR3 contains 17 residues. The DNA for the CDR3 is TGTGCCAGCAGCCGAGGTGGGCTAGCGGGGATTTACAATGAGCAGTTCTTC. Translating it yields CASSRGGLAGIYNEQFF.

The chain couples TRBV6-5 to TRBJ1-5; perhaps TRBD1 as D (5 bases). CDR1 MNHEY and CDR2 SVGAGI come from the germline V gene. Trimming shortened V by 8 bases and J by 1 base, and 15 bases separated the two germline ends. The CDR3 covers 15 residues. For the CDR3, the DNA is TGTGCCAGCCGATTAGGGGTATTAAGCAATCAGCCCCAGCATTTT. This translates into CASRLGVLSNQPQHF.

CDR3 in DNA: TGTGCCAGCAGCGTCACCGGGACAGGGACCGAGCAGTACTTC. Protein sequence: CASSVTGTGTEQYF. The chain joins TRBV9 to TRBJ2-7; 9 bases are shared with TRBD1. The CDR3 is made up of 14 amino acids. Germline-derived CDR1 and CDR2 are SGDLS and YYNGEE. Unmatched junction bases numbered 6, after V lost 2 bases and J lost 6 bases.

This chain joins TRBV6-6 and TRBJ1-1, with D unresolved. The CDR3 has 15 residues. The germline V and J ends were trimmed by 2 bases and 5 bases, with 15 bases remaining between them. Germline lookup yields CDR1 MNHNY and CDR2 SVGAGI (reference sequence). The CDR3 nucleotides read TGTGCCAGCAGTTACCCGTTCCCATCTGGGACTGAAGCTTTCTTT. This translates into CASSYPFPSGTEAFF.

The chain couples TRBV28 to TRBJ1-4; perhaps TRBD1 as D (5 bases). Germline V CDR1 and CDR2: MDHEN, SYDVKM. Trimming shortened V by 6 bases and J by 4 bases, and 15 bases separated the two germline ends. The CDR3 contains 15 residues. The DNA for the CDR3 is TGTGCCAGCAGAGACGCCGGGACGGGTAATGAAAAACTGTTTTTT. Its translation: CASRDAGTGNEKLFF.

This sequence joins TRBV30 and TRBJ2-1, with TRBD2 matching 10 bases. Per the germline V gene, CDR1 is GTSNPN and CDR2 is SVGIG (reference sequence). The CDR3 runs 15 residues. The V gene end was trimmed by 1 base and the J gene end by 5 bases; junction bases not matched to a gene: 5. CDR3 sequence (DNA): TGTGCCTGGAGTGGACTAGCGGGTCTAAACAATGAGCAGTTCTTC. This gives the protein CAWSGLAGLNNEQFF.

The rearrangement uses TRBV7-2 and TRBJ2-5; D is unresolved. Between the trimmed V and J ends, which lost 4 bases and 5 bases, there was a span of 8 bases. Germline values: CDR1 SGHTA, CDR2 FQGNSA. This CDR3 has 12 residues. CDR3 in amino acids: CASSSQRETQYF. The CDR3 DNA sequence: TGTGCCAGCAGCTCACAACGGGAGACCCAGTACTTC.

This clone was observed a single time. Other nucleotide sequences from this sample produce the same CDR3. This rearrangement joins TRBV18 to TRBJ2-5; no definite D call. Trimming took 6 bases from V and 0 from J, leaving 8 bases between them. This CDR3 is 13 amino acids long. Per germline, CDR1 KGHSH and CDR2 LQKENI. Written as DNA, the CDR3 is TGTGCCAGCTCCCCGTTGGACCAAGAGACCCAGTACTTC. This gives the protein CASSPLDQETQYF.

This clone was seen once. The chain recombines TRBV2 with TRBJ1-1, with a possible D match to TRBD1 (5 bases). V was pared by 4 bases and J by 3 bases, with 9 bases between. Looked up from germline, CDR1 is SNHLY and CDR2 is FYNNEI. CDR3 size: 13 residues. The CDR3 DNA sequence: TGTGCCAGCAGTGTACAGGTAGACACTGAAGCTTTCTTT. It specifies CASSVQVDTEAFF.

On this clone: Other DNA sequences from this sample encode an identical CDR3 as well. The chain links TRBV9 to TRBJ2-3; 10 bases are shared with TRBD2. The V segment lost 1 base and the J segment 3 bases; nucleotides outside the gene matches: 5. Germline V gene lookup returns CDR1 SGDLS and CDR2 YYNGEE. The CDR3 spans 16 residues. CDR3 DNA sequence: TGTGCCAGCAGCGTACTTGCTAGCGGGAGTACAGATACGCAGTATTTT. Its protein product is CASSVLASGSTDTQYF.

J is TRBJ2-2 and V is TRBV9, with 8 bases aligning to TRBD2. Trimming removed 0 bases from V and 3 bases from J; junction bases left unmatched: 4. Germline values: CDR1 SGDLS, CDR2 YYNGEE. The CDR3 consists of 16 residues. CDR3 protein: CASSVEASGYTGELFF. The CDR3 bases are TGTGCCAGCAGCGTAGAAGCTAGCGGGTACACCGGGGAGCTGTTTTTT.

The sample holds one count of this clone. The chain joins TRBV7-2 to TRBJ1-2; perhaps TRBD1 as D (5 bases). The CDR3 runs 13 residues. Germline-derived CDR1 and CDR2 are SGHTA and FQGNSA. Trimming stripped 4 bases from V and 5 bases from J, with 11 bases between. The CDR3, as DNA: TGTGCCAGCAGCTCCGACAGATCGTATGGCTACACCTTC. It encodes CASSSDRSYGYTF.

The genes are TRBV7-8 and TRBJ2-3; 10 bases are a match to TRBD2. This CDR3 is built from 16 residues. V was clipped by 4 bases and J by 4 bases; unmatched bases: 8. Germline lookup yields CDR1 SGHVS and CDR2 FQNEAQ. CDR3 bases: TGTGCCAGCAGCTCAGCAGCGGGAGGGGTATCAGATACGCAGTATTTT. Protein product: CASSSAAGGVSDTQYF.

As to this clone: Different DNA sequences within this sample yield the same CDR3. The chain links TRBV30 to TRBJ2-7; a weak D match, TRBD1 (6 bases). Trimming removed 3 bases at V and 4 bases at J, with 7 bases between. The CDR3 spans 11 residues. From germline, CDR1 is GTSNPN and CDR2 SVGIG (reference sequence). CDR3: CAWRQGYEQYF. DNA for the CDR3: TGTGCCTGGAGGCAGGGGTACGAGCAGTACTTC.

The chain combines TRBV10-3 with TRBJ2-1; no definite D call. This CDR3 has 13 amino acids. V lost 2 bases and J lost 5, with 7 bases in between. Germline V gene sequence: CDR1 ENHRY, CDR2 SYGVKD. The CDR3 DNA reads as TGTGCCATCAGTGAGCGGAACGACAATGAGCAGTTCTTC. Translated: CAISERNDNEQFF.

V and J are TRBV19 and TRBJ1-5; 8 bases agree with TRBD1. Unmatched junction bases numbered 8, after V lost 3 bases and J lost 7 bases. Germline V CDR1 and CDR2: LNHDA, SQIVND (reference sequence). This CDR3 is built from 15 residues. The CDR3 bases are TGTGCCAGTAGTATCCCCCGGACAGGGCACCAGCCCCAGCATTTT. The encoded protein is CASSIPRTGHQPQHF.

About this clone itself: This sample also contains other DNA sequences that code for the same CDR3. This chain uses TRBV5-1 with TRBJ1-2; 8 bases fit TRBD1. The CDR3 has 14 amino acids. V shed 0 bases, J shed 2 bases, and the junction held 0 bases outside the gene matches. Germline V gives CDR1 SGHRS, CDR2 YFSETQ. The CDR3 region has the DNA TGCGCCAGCAGCTTGGACAGGGGGAACTATGGCTACACCTTC. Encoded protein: CASSLDRGNYGYTF.

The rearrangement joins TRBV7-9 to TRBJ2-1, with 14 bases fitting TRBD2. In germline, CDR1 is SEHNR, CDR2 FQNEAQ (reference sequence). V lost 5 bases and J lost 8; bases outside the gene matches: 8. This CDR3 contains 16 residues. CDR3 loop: CASSVGLAGGGDEQFF. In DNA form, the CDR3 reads TGTGCCAGCAGCGTCGGACTAGCGGGAGGAGGGGATGAGCAGTTCTTC.